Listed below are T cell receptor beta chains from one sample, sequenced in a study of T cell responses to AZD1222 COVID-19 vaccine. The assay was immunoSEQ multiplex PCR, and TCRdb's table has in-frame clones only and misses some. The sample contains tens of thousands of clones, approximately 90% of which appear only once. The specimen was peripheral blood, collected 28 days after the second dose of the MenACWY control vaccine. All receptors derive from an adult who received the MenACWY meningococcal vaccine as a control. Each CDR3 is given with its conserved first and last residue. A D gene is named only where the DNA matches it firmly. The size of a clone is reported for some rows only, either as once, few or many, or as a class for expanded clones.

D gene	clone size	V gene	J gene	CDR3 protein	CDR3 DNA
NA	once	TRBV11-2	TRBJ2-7	CASSLVRNLGYEQYF	TGTGCCAGCAGCTTAGTACGGAATCTGGGCTACGAGCAGTACTTC
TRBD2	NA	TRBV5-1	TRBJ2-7	CASRTSGLSYEQYF	TGCGCCAGCAGGACTAGCGGACTCTCCTACGAGCAGTACTTC
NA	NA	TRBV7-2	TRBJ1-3	CASSSYTDSGNTIYF	TGTGCCAGCAGCTCGTACACGGACTCTGGAAACACCATATATTTT
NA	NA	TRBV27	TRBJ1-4	CASSRTSQSTNEKLFF	TGTGCCAGCAGTCGTACGTCACAGTCAACTAATGAAAAACTGTTTTTT
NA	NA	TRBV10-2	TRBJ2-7	CASNEQGSYEQYF	TGCGCCAGCAATGAACAGGGCTCCTACGAGCAGTACTTC
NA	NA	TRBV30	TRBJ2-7	CAWSVLGRQDEQYF	TGTGCCTGGAGTGTTTTGGGACGACAGGACGAGCAGTACTTC
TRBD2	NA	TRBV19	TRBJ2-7	CASRGRDSGRIFRYEQYF	TGTGCCAGTCGGGGTCGAGATAGCGGGAGGATATTTCGGTACGAGCAGTACTTC
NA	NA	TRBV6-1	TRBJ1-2	CASSELGQEDGYTF	TGTGCCAGCAGTGAATTAGGGCAGGAGGATGGCTACACCTTC
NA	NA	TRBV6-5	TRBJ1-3	CASREARAGNTIYF	TGTGCCAGCAGGGAGGCCAGGGCTGGAAACACCATATATTTT
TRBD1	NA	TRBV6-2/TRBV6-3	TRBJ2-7	CASSTTGQSYEQYF	TGTGCCAGCAGTACCACGGGACAGTCCTACGAGCAGTACTTC
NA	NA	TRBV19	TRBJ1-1	CASIPLQVSGGGEAFF	TGTGCCAGTATCCCTCTCCAGGTTTCGGGTGGGGGTGAAGCTTTCTTT
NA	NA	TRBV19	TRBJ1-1	CASSTRRDGNTEAFF	TGTGCCAGTAGTACCCGCCGGGACGGGAACACTGAAGCTTTCTTT
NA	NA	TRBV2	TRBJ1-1	CASSELPNTEAFF	TGTGCCAGCAGTGAATTACCGAACACTGAAGCTTTCTTT
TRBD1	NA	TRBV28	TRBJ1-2	CASIGTGNYGYTF	TGTGCCAGCATCGGGACAGGAAACTATGGCTACACCTTC
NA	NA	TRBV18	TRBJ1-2	CASSPPRGNYGYTF	TGTGCCAGCTCACCACCGAGGGGGAACTATGGCTACACCTTC
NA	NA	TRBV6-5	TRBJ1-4	CASRPQGGSNEKLFF	TGTGCCAGCAGGCCGCAAGGGGGTTCTAATGAAAAACTGTTTTTT
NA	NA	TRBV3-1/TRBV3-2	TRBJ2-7	CASSQYGGTYEQYF	TGTGCCAGCAGCCAATATGGGGGGACTTACGAGCAGTACTTC
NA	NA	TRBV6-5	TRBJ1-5	CASTILRYSNQPQHF	TGTGCCAGCACTATACTCAGGTATAGCAATCAGCCCCAGCATTTT
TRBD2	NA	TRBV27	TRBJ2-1	CASRRTSGYNEQFF	TGTGCCAGCAGAAGGACTAGCGGTTACAATGAGCAGTTCTTC
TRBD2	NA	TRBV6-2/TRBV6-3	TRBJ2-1	CASSYDSGREQFF	TGTGCCAGCAGTTACGATAGCGGGAGGGAGCAGTTCTTC
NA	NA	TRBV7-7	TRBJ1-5	CASSLRARSPKRYSNQPQHF	TGTGCCAGCAGCTTACGGGCGAGGTCTCCTAAGAGGTATAGCAATCAGCCCCAGCATTTT
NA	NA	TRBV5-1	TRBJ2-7	CASSEGGQPSYEQYF	TGCGCCAGCAGCGAGGGGGGCCAACCATCCTACGAGCAGTACTTC
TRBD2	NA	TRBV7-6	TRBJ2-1	CASSLGPGLAGDPTYNEQFF	TGTGCGAGCAGCTTAGGTCCCGGACTAGCGGGAGACCCCACCTACAATGAGCAGTTCTTC
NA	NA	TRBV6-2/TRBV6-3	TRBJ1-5	CASSSAQGGNQPQHF	TGTGCCAGCAGTTCGGCACAGGGTGGCAATCAGCCCCAGCATTTT
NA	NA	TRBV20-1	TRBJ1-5	CSASRGGNQPQHF	TGCAGTGCTAGTCGAGGGGGCAATCAGCCCCAGCATTTT
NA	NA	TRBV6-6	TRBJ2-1	CAGGTDYNEQFF	TGTGCCGGAGGGACCGATTACAATGAGCAGTTCTTC
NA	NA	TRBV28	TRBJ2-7	CASSLAPFSEQYF	TGTGCCAGCAGTTTAGCCCCATTTAGCGAGCAGTACTTC
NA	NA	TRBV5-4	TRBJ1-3	CASSLDTRSGNTIYF	TGTGCCAGCAGTCTAGACACCCGGTCTGGAAACACCATATATTTT
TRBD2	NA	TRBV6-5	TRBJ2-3	CASTSRAGVADTQYF	TGTGCCAGCACCTCCCGGGCGGGAGTGGCAGATACGCAGTATTTT
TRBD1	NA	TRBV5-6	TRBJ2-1	CASRHGQGTYNEQFF	TGTGCCAGCAGACACGGACAGGGGACCTACAATGAGCAGTTCTTC
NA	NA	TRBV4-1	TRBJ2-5	CASLDGVEQTQYF	TGCGCCAGCCTCGATGGGGTCGAACAGACCCAGTACTTC
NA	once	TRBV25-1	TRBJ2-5	CASSQGAVTQYF	TGTGCCAGCAGTCAAGGGGCTGTGACCCAGTACTTC
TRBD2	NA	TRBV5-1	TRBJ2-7	CASSLVLAGAEQYF	TGCGCCAGCAGCTTGGTTCTAGCGGGAGCCGAGCAGTACTTC
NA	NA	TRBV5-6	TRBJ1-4	CASSPGSPLLNEKLFF	TGTGCCAGCAGCCCTGGGTCTCCCCTCCTTAATGAAAAACTGTTTTTT
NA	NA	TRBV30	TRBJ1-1	CAWSSEAEAFF	TGTGCCTGGAGTTCGGAGGCTGAAGCTTTCTTT
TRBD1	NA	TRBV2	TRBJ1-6	CASSGGTVNSPLHF	TGTGCCAGCAGTGGGGGGACAGTCAATTCACCCCTCCACTTT
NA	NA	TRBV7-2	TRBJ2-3	CASSPGVTDTQYF	TGTGCCAGCAGCCCGGGGGTTACAGATACGCAGTATTTT
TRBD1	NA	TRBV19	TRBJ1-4	CASTPPGQGSEKLFF	TGTGCCAGTACTCCACCGGGACAGGGGAGCGAAAAACTGTTTTTT
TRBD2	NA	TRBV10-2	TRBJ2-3	CASSDVSGRDMDTQYF	TGCGCCAGCAGTGACGTTAGCGGGAGAGATATGGATACGCAGTATTTT
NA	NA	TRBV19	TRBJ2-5	CASSIPGLAQETQYF	TGTGCCAGTAGTATCCCTGGACTCGCCCAAGAGACCCAGTACTTC
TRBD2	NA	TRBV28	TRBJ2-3	CAGSWGGRSQYF	TGTGCCGGGAGTTGGGGAGGGCGCTCGCAGTATTTT
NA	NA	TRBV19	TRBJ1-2	CASSSPSGYGYTF	TGTGCCAGTAGTAGCCCAAGTGGATATGGCTACACCTTC
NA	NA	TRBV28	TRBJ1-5	CASNRHGEDQPQHF	TGTGCCAGCAACCGACACGGAGAGGATCAGCCCCAGCATTTT
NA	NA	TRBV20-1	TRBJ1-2	CSAHRDGYTF	TGCAGTGCTCACAGGGATGGCTACACCTTC
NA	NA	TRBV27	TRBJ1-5	CASSPDYRQPQHF	TGTGCCAGCAGCCCTGACTATCGGCAGCCCCAGCATTTT
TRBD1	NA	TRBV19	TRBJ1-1	CASTAGQGSSEAFF	TGTGCCAGTACCGCGGGACAGGGCTCAAGTGAAGCTTTCTTT
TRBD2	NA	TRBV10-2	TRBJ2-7	CASSESRDYYEQYF	TGCGCCAGCAGTGAGTCGAGGGACTACTACGAGCAGTACTTC
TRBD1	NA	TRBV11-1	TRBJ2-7	CASSLGGQGSVSEQYF	TGTGCCAGCAGCTTAGGCGGACAGGGATCGGTCAGCGAGCAGTACTTC
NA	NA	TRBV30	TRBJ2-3	CAWRAPPGDTQYF	TGTGCCTGGAGGGCCCCCCCCGGGGATACGCAGTATTTT
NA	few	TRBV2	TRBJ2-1	CASGLGLGEQFF	TGTGCCAGCGGACTGGGTCTGGGTGAGCAGTTCTTC
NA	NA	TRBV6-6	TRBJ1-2	CASSTPGGKYGYTF	TGTGCCAGCAGTACCCCCGGGGGCAAGTATGGCTACACCTTC
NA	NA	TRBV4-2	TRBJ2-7	CASSQDGLSSYEQYF	TGTGCCAGCAGCCAAGATGGCCTATCCTCCTACGAGCAGTACTTC
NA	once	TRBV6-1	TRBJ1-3	CASSESPDSTGNTIYF	TGTGCCAGCAGTGAGTCCCCGGACAGTACCGGAAACACCATATATTTT
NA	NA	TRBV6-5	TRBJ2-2	CASSYPAGAGELFF	TGTGCCAGCAGTTACCCCGCAGGGGCCGGGGAGCTGTTTTTT
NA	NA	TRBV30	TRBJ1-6	CAWSEGDNSPLHF	TGTGCCTGGAGTGAAGGGGATAATTCACCCCTCCACTTT
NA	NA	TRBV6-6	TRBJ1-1	CASIAGVAEAFF	TGTGCCAGCATCGCGGGGGTCGCTGAAGCTTTCTTT
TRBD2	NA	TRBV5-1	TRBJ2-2	CASSLAPTKAGETGELFF	TGCGCCAGCAGCTTGGCCCCCACAAAAGCGGGAGAGACCGGGGAGCTGTTTTTT
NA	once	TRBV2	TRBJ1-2	CASSVGQLAPYGYTF	TGTGCCAGCAGCGTTGGACAGCTTGCCCCTTATGGCTACACCTTC
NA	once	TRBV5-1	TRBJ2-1	CASSLDLGGREQFF	TGCGCCAGCAGCTTGGACCTAGGGGGGCGGGAGCAGTTCTTC